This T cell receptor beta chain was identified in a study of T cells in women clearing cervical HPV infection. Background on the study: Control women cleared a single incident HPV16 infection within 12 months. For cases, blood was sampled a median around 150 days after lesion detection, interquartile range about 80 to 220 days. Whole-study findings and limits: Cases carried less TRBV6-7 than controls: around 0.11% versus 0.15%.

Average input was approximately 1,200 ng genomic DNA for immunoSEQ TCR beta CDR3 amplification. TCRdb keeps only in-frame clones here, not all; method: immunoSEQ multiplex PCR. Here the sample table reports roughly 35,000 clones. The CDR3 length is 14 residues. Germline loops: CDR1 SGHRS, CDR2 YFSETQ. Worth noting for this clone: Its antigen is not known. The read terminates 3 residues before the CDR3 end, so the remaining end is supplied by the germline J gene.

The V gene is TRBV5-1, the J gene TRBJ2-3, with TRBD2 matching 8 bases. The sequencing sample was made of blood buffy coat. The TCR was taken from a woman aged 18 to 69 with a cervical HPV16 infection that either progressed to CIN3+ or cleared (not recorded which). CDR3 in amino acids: CASNQGLVMETQYF. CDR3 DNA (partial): TGCGCCAGCAACCAGGGACTAGTAATGGAGACG.